These 10 T cell receptor beta chains were sequenced from one sample in a study of CD8 T cells in ankylosing spondylitis. TCRdb reprocessed the 5' RACE reads with MiXCR, giving one entry per CDR3 protein. The data show 750,000 to 850,000 distinct CDR3 sequences, with 12% seen just once and 0.51% held by the top ten. Study-level results: A motif of seven or eight highly homologous TCR beta variants was seen as apparently characteristic of ankylosing spondylitis blood.

Which antigens these TCRs recognize remains unknown. The sample taken for sequencing was blood, either unsorted or a sorted T cell fraction (not recorded which). The receptors come from a male donor with ankylosing spondylitis.

The rearrangement joins TRBV19 to TRBJ1-6, with unresolved D. Trimming left V 1 base short and J 6 bases short, with 4 bases between. CDR1 is LNHDA and CDR2 is SQIVND in the germline V gene (reference sequence). This CDR3 region has 13 residues. The CDR3 DNA sequence: TGTGCCAGTAGTATAGTCGGTAATTCACCCCTCCACTTT. Translation: CASSIVGNSPLHF.

The V and J genes are TRBV7-2 and TRBJ1-1; tentatively, D is TRBD1 (6 bases). The germline V gene has CDR1 SGHTA and CDR2 FQGNSA. Trimming removed 0 bases at V and 3 bases at J, with 8 bases between. The CDR3 length is 14 residues. The CDR3 DNA reads as TGTGCCAGCAGCTTAGCTTACAGGGACACTGAAGCTTTCTTT. As protein: CASSLAYRDTEAFF. Full variable domain (outside the CDR3, taken from reference TRBV7-2 and TRBJ1-1): GAGVSQSPSNKVTEKGKDVELRCDPISGHTALYWYRQSLGQGLEFLIYFQGNSAPDKSGLPSDRFSAERTGGSVSTLTIQRTQQEDSAVYLCASSLAYRDTEAFFGQGTRLTVV.

This clonotype showed up many times. V usage is TRBV12-3 or TRBV12-4 and J usage is TRBJ1-1; perhaps TRBD1 as D (6 bases). Trimming stripped 7 bases from V and 8 bases from J, with 11 bases between. CDR3 length: 11 amino acids. The DNA for the CDR3 is TGTGCCAGCAAGGGGGAGAGGGAAGCTTTCTTT. It is translated as CASKGEREAFF.

This clonotype was recorded many times. The gene calls are TRBV29-1 and TRBJ2-7; 9 nucleotides match TRBD2. CDR1 is SQVTM, CDR2 ANQGSEA, per germline. This CDR3 is built from 16 residues. V lost 6 bases to trimming and J lost 5 bases; unmatched junction nucleotides: 17. Here the CDR3 DNA reads TGCAGCGTCCGCGGGGGGCCATTAGCGGGAGTTGACGAGCAGTACTTC. Its translation is CSVRGGPLAGVDEQYF.

A few counts support this clonotype. V is TRBV12-3 or TRBV12-4 and J is TRBJ1-1; D is uncertain. The germline V and J ends were trimmed by 4 bases and 10 bases, with 16 bases remaining between them. The CDR3 contains 13 residues. CDR3 protein: CASSSSDARGAFF. The CDR3 coding sequence is TGTGCCAGCAGTTCCTCGGACGCCCGGGGAGCTTTCTTT.

This clonotype was seen only a few times. The chain has TRBV10-3 and TRBJ1-1, with 8 bases identical to TRBD1. Unmatched junction bases numbered 0, after V lost 8 bases and J lost 4 bases. The CDR3 runs 11 residues. CDR1 and CDR2 from the germline V gene are ENHRY and SYGVKD. The CDR3 nucleotides are TGTGCCATCGGACAGGGCACTGAAGCTTTCTTT. This encodes CAIGQGTEAFF.

This clonotype has a handful of counts. This chain connects TRBV18 to TRBJ2-1, with TRBD2 identical over 9 bases. Germline V gives CDR1 KGHSH, CDR2 LQKENI. V gave up 5 bases and J gave up 0 bases; unmatched junction bases: 2. The CDR3 spans 15 residues. CDR3 protein: CASSASGASYNEQFF. CDR3 nucleotide sequence: TGTGCCAGCTCAGCTAGCGGGGCCTCCTACAATGAGCAGTTCTTC.

V usage is TRBV15 and J usage is TRBJ1-2; tentatively, D is TRBD1 (6 bases). The CDR3 runs to 12 residues. Germline V gives CDR1 LNHNV, CDR2 YYDKDF (reference sequence). Trimming pared 10 bases from V and 4 bases from J, leaving 13 bases between. CDR3 nucleotides: TGTGCCATCGAGGACAGAAGCTATGGCTACACCTTC. This gives the protein CAIEDRSYGYTF.

The chain combines TRBV19 with TRBJ2-2; D gene unclear. The germline V and J ends were trimmed by 3 bases and 3 bases, with 14 bases remaining between them. CDR1 is LNHDA, CDR2 SQIVND, per germline (reference sequence). The CDR3 is made up of 16 amino acids. CDR3 sequence reads: CASSILGGWDTGELFF. The DNA for the CDR3 is TGTGCCAGTAGTATTCTCGGTGGGTGGGACACCGGGGAGCTGTTTTTT.

The chain combines TRBV7-2 with TRBJ1-1, with TRBD1 matching 8 bases. This CDR3 comprises 15 residues. Looked up from germline, CDR1 is SGHTA and CDR2 is FQGNSA. The trim removed 1 base at V and 5 bases at J, leaving 6 bases unmatched. Written as DNA, the CDR3 is TGTGCCAGCAGCTTAGTTCAGGGGGCGCGAACTGAAGCTTTCTTT. Translating gives CASSLVQGARTEAFF.